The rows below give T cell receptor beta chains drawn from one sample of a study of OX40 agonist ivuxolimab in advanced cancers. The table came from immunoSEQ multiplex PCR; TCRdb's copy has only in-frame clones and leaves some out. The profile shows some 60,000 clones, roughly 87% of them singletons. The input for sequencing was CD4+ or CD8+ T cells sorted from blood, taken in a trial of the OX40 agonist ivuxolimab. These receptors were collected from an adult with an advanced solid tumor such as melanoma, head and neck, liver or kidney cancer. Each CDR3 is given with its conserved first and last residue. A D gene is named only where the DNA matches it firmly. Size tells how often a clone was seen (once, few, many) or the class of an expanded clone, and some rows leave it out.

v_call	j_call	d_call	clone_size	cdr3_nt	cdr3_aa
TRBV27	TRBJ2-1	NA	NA	TGTGCCAGCAGTTTATGGCGGGGTGCTGGAATTGATGAGCAGTTCTTC	CASSLWRGAGIDEQFF
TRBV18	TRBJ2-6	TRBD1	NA	TGTGCCAGCTCACCACAGGGGGCTGGTGCTGGGGCCAACGTCCTGACTTTC	CASSPQGAGAGANVLTF
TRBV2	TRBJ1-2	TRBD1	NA	TGTGCCAGCCGACAGGGTGAGGGGATCAACTATGGCTACACCTTC	CASRQGEGINYGYTF
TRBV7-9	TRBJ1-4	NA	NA	TGTGCCAGCAGCCAGGACCCGATTAATGAAAAACTGTTTTTT	CASSQDPINEKLFF
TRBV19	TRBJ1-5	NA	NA	TGTGCCAGTAGTGGCCAGACGACCATAAATCAGCCCCAGCATTTT	CASSGQTTINQPQHF
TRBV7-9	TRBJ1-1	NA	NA	TGTGCCAGCAGCTTAGAAGGGGCGAGAACTGAAGCTTTCTTT	CASSLEGARTEAFF
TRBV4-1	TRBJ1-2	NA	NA	TGCGCCAGCAGCCACGGGGAGAACTATGGCTACACCTTC	CASSHGENYGYTF
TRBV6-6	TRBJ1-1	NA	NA	TGTGCCAGCAGTTACACGGGGGTGGGGGCCACTGAAGCTTTCTTT	CASSYTGVGATEAFF
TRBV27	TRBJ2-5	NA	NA	TGTGCCAGCAGTTTTAACTACCAGGAGACCCAGTACTTC	CASSFNYQETQYF
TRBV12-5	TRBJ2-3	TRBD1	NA	TGTGCTAGTGGTTTGGTATGGGGGAAGGGACAGGGGGACCAAGATACGCAGTATTTT	CASGLVWGKGQGDQDTQYF
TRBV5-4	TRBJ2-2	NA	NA	TGTGCCAGCAGCTTGATGGGTTTGGACACCGGGGAGCTGTTTTTT	CASSLMGLDTGELFF
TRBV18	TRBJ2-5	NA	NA	TGTGCCAGCTCACCGCCGGCTAGCGCCCAAGAGACCCAGTACTTC	CASSPPASAQETQYF
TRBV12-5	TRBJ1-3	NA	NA	TGTGCTAGTGGCCCCAACCGAGGGATAGGAAACACCATATATTTT	CASGPNRGIGNTIYF
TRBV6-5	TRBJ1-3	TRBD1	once	TGTGCCAGCAGCGATACAGGGGGCTCTGGAAACACCATATATTTT	CASSDTGGSGNTIYF
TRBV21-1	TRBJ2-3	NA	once	TGTGCCAGTCGCTTCCGGGACACAACCACAGATACGCAGTATTTT	CASRFRDTTTDTQYF
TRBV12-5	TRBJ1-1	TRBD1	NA	TGTGCTAGTGCGTCAGGGGGAGCTTTCTTT	CASASGGAFF
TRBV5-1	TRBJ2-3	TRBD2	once	TGCGCCAGCAGCCCTAGCGGGGGGCCCACAGATACGCAGTATTTT	CASSPSGGPTDTQYF
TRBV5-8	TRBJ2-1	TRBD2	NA	TGTGCCAGCAGCTCTCGTGGGATAGCGGGGCGGAATGAGCAGTTCTTC	CASSSRGIAGRNEQFF
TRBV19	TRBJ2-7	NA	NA	TGTGCCAGTAGTTTCCTACAGGGTCTGCAGTACTTC	CASSFLQGLQYF
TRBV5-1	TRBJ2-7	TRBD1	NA	TGCGCCAGCGGGGAGACAGGGTCCTCCTACGAGCAGTACTTC	CASGETGSSYEQYF
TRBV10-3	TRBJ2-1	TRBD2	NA	TGTGCCATCACTACTAGCGGTGAGCAGTTCTTC	CAITTSGEQFF
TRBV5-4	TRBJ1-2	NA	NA	TGTGCCAGCAGCTTTGGAACAGGACACGATAACTATGGCTACACCTTC	CASSFGTGHDNYGYTF
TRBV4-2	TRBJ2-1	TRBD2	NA	TGTGCCAGCAGCCCCGGGACTAGCGGGGGGGCCTCCTACAATGAGCAGTTCTTC	CASSPGTSGGASYNEQFF
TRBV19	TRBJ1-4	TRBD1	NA	TGTGCCAGTAGTGGAAACCGGGACAGGCTAGACGTGGGTGAAAAACTGTTTTTT	CASSGNRDRLDVGEKLFF
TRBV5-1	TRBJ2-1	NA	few	TGCGCCAGCAGCTTGGTTGGTCAGAGACCTTCGGATGAGCAGTTCTTC	CASSLVGQRPSDEQFF
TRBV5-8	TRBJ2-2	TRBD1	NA	TGTGCCAGCAGCTTGGTCATCGGACAGGCTGGCACCGGGGAGCTGTTTTTT	CASSLVIGQAGTGELFF
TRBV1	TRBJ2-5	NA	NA	TGCACCAGCAGCCAAGGGGATAGCGGGTCGTTCCAAGAGACCCAGTACTTC	CTSSQGDSGSFQETQYF
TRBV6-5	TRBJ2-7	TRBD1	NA	TGTGCCAGCAGTTACTCGGGGACAGGGGGCTACGAGCAGTACTTC	CASSYSGTGGYEQYF
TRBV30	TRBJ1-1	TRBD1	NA	TGTGCCTGGAGTCTCGGGACAGTAAACACTGAAGCTTTCTTT	CAWSLGTVNTEAFF
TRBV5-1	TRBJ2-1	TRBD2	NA	TGCGCCAGCAGCTTGGAGAGCGGGAGGGGTGAGCAGTTCTTC	CASSLESGRGEQFF
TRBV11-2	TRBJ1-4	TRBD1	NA	TGTGCCAGCAATTGGGGGGCCGGGACAGGGAGGGCAACTAATGAAAAACTGTTTTTT	CASNWGAGTGRATNEKLFF
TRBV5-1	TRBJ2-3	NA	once	TGCGCCAGCAGCTTTGACACATCGACCGCCGCTAGCACAGATACGCAGTATTTT	CASSFDTSTAASTDTQYF
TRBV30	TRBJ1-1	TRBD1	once	TGTGCCTGGCGGACAGGGAGAAACACTGAAGCTTTCTTT	CAWRTGRNTEAFF
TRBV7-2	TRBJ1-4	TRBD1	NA	TGTGCCAGCAGCTTAGGGGGGACAGTACATGAAAAACTGTTTTTT	CASSLGGTVHEKLFF
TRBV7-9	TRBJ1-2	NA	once	TGTGCCAGCAGCCAAGGACAGACCTATGGCTACACCTTC	CASSQGQTYGYTF
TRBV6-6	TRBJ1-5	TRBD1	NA	TGTGCCAGCAGTCCAAGGGACAGGGGTATGGATCAGCCCCAGCATTTT	CASSPRDRGMDQPQHF
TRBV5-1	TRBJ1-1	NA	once	TGCGCCAGCAGTGTGGACAGGAACACTGAAGCTTTCTTT	CASSVDRNTEAFF